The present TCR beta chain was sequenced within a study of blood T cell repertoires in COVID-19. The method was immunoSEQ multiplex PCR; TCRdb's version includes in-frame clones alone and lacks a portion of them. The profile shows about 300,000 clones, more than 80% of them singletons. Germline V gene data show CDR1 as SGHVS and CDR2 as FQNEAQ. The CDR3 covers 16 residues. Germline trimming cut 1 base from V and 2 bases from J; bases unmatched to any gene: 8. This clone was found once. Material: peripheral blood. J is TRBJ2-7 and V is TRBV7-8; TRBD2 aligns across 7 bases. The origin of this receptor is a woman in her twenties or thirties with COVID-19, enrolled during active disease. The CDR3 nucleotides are TGTGCCAGCAGCTTAGGAACTAGCGACAAACCCTACGAGCAGTACTTC. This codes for CASSLGTSDKPYEQYF. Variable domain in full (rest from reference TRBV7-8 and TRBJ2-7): GAGVSQSPRYKVAKRGQDVALRCDPISGHVSLFWYQQALGQGPEFLTYFQNEAQLDKSGLPSDRFFAERPEGSVSTLKIQRTQQEDSAVYLCASSLGTSDKPYEQYFGPGTRLTVT.